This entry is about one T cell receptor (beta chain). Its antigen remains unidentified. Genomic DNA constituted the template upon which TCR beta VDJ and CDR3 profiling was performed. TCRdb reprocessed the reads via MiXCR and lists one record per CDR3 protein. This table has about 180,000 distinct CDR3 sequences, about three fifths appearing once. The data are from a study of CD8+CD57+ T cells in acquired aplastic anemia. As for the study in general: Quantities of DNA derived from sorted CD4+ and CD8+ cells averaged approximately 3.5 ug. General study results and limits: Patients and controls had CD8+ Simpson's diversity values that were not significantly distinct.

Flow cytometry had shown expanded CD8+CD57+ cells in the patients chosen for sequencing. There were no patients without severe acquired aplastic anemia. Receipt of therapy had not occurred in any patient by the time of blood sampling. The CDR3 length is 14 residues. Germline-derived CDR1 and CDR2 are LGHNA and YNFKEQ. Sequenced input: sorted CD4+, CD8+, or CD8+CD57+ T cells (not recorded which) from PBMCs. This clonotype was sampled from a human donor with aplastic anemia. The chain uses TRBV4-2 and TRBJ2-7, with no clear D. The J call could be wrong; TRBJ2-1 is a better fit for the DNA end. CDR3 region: CASSLGGWDNEQFF. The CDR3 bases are TGTGCCAGCAGCTTGGGTGGTTGGGACAATGAGCAGTTCTTC.